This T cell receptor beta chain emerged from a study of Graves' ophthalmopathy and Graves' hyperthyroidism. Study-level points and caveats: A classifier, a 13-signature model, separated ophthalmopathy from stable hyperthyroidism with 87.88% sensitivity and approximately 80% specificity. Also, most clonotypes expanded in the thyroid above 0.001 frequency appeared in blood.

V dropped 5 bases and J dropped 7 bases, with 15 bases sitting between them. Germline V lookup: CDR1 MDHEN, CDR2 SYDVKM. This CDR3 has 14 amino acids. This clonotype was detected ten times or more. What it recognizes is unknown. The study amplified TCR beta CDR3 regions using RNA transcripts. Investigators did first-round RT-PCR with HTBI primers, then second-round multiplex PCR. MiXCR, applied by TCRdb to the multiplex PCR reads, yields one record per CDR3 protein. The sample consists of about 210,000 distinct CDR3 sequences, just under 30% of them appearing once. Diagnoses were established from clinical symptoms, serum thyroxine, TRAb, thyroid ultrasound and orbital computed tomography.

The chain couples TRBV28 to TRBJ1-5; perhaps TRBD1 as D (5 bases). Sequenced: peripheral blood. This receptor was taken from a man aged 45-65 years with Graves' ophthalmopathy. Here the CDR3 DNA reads TGTGCCAGCAGTCTTATTGGGGAGGGGCAGCCCCAGCATTTT. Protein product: CASSLIGEGQPQHF.